This T cell receptor (beta chain) originates from a study of cytomegalovirus exposure and HLA in healthy donors. This CDR3 contains 11 residues. Trimming at V came to 10 bases and at J to 5 bases, leaving 5 bases not matched to a gene. CDR1 is ENHRY, CDR2 SYGVKD, per germline. 13 Jbeta primers and 60 Vbeta primers were used for the PCR. Only in-frame clones appear in the TCRdb table, and some are missing; sequencing was by immunoSEQ multiplex PCR. The sample shows 200,000 or so clones, around four fifths of them seen only once. Study findings and constraints: Confirmation in vitro established that three CMV-associated chains were specific for CMV antigens.

This clone was counted a few times. As yet, its antigen is unknown. The clonotype was recovered from a male donor in good health and CMV-seronegative. The sequenced material came from PBMCs. The gene calls are TRBV10-3 and TRBJ2-7, with 7 bases matching TRBD1. The CDR3 protein is CASSGQNEQYF. The CDR3 DNA is TGTGCCAGCTCGGGACAGAACGAGCAGTACTTC.